This TCR beta chain was retrieved from a study of cytomegalovirus exposure and HLA in healthy donors. Findings and limits, study-wide: Immune exposure was documented only through CMV serostatus. Most TCR sequences were rare, but some public TCRs occurred in many donors. It emerged from a later analysis that several of the most significant clusters appeared to be linked to common viral pathogens.

CDR3 length: 12 residues. V lost 7 bases, J lost 7 bases, and 3 bases stayed unmatched. Germline V gene lookup returns CDR1 LNHDA and CDR2 SQIVND (reference sequence). 60 Vbeta and 13 Jbeta primers were used in PCR. The assay was immunoSEQ multiplex PCR, and TCRdb's table has in-frame clones only and misses some. The repertoire holds approximately 69,000 clones, with approximately 74% as singletons. Despite likely unrecorded immune exposures, the donors were nominally healthy at the time of sampling. Comments on this clone: Antigen: not known.

Sequenced input: PBMCs. This rearrangement joins TRBV19 to TRBJ2-2; 7 bases are a match to TRBD2. This sequence originates from a woman aged 25 to 39 in good health and CMV-seropositive. CDR3 in amino acids: CASTGGIGELFF. CDR3 nucleotide sequence: TGTGCCAGTACCGGGGGGATCGGGGAGCTGTTTTTT.